Presented here are 28 T cell receptor beta chains from one specimen sequenced in a study of tumor-infiltrating lymphocytes in primary liver carcinoma. Starting from around 0.45 ug of total RNA, TCR beta cDNA was produced with a primer in the constant region. The TCR beta library was amplified through three nested multiplex PCR rounds in a modified ARM-PCR procedure. Primers for the first two PCR rounds were TRBV1-TRBV30 forward primers and a C-beta reverse primer (roughly 9 cycles per round). TCRdb called the multiplex PCR reads again in MiXCR, with one record for every CDR3 protein. The data show tens of thousands of distinct CDR3 sequences, roughly 71% seen once. Investigators took RNA and DNA out together from 20-30 mg of unsorted bulk tissue. Sequencing was carried out using tumor-adjacent normal liver tissue. The source is a man aged 40-49 years with primary liver carcinoma and hepatitis B virus infection.

A word on this clonotype: Without the conserved terminal phenylalanine or tryptophan, this CDR3 likely stems from a read error. This chain links TRBV30 with TRBJ2-6; D remains unclear. Trimming left V 0 bases short and J 0 bases short, with 9 bases between. The CDR3 is 16 residues long. Germline V gives CDR1 GTSNPN, CDR2 SVGIG (reference sequence). The CDR3 DNA follows: TGTGCCTGGAGTGTACAGCCGATCTCTGGGGCCAACGTCCTGACTTTA. Translating gives CAWSVQPISGANVLTL.

A remark on this clonotype: The junction departs from the called germline gene at one end, perhaps through a read error. This chain joins TRBV4-3 and TRBJ2-7; TRBD2 matches 11 bases. CDR3 length: 17 residues. Germline V gene data show CDR1 as LGHNA and CDR2 as YSLEER. CDR3 sequence (DNA): TGCGCCAACAGCCAAGTTTGGAGTAGCGGGAGGGTCTACGAGCAGTACTTC. This encodes CANSQVWSSGRVYEQYF.

In the case of this clonotype: An end of the junction does not agree with germline; a read error may underlie this. This rearrangement joins TRBV6-5 to TRBJ2-1, with 8 bases aligning to TRBD2. Germline assignment: CDR1 MNHEY and CDR2 SVGAGI. This CDR3 has 17 amino acids. CDR3 region: CASSIWWRSGSGDEQFF. In DNA form, the CDR3 reads TGTGCTAGCAGCATATGGTGGCGCAGCGGGAGTGGGGATGAGCAGTTCTTC.

This clonotype has a single count. Since a much larger clone is just one base distant, this may be a read error. This CDR3 is CASNLGTASYEQYF. CDR3 nucleotide sequence: TGTGCCAGCAATCTAGGGACCGCTAGCTACGAGCAGTACTTC. The chain carries TRBV28 and TRBJ2-7; D is tentatively TRBD1 or TRBD2 (5 bases each). The CDR3 covers 14 residues. Germline CDR1 MDHEN, CDR2 SYDVKM. V dropped 7 bases and J dropped 3 bases, with 16 bases sitting between them.

On this clonotype: The conserved phenylalanine or tryptophan is not found at the CDR3 terminus, so this likely reflects a read error. The V call is TRBV11-2, the J call TRBJ2-1, with D perhaps TRBD2 (6 bases). This CDR3 is 16 amino acids long. Germline-derived CDR1 and CDR2 are SGHAT and FQNNGV. Here the CDR3 reads CISSVGVGGYYNEQFI. The CDR3 DNA follows: TGTATCAGCAGCGTGGGTGTGGGGGGATACTACAATGAGCAGTTCATC.

The genes are TRBV6-2 or TRBV6-3 and TRBJ1-5; unclear D gene. The CDR3 totals 16 residues. V lost 10 bases, J lost 3 bases, and 22 bases lay in between. CDR1 and CDR2 (germline): MNHEY, SVGEGT. CDR3 residues: CANKRSGEWINQPQHF. DNA for the CDR3: TGTGCCAACAAACGGTCCGGGGAATGGATCAATCAGCCCCAGCATTTT.

On this clonotype: This sequence may be a read error, since a much larger clone differs from it by one base. The chain employs TRBV6-1 and TRBJ2-6; D may be TRBD1 (5 bases). In germline, CDR1 is MNHNS, CDR2 SASEGT. This CDR3 region has 15 residues. Here the CDR3 DNA reads TGTGCCAGCAGTGAATTCTCCCAAGGGGCCAACGCCCTGACTTTC. Translating it yields CASSEFSQGANALTF.

In regard to this clonotype: It may be a read error: a sequence one base away is much more abundant. The V gene is TRBV5-6, the J gene TRBJ2-7; the D gene is possibly TRBD1 (5 bases). The CDR3 loop spans 15 amino acids. Germline CDR1 is SGHDT and CDR2 is YYEEEE. The CDR3 DNA follows: TGTGCCAGCAGTCGGACATGGATCGGGTCCTACGAGCAGCACTTC. Protein sequence: CASSRTWIGSYEQHF.

Regarding this clonotype: The CDR3 carries no conserved terminal phenylalanine or tryptophan, so it likely arises from a read error. This chain connects TRBV4-3 to TRBJ2-3; D gene uncertain. This CDR3 has 13 amino acids. Germline V gene lookup returns CDR1 LGHNA and CDR2 YSLEER. DNA of the CDR3: TGCGCCAGCAGTCAAGGTCTCGGGGATACGCAGTATTAT. It encodes CASSQGLGDTQYY.

This clonotype was detected many times. The chain links TRBV6-6 to TRBJ2-1, with D perhaps matching TRBD2 (5 bases). V dropped 3 bases and J dropped 2 bases, with 8 bases sitting between them. The CDR3 has 14 amino acids. The germline gives CDR1 MNHNY, CDR2 SVGAGI (reference sequence). This chain's CDR3 is CASSYNGAYNEQFF. CDR3 nucleotide sequence: TGTGCCAGCAGTTATAACGGGGCCTACAATGAGCAGTTCTTC.

As concerns this clonotype: Sequence at one end of the junction differs from germline and may be a read error. V and J are TRBV13 and TRBJ2-3; weak D call: TRBD1 (6 bases). CDR1 and CDR2 from the germline V gene are PRHDT and FYEKMQ (reference sequence). The CDR3 extends over 14 amino acids. Written as DNA, the CDR3 is TGTGCCAGCAGCACCGGAGAGAGGACAGATACACAGTATTTT. This gives the protein CASSTGERTDTQYF.

Turning to this clonotype: A single base separates this from a much larger clone, so it may be a read error. V gene TRBV24-1 combines with J gene TRBJ1-2; D unresolved. In germline, CDR1 is KGHDR, CDR2 SFDVKD. CDR3 length: 11 amino acids. DNA for the CDR3: TGTGCCACCAGTGACGGGTATGGCTGCACCTTC. Residues: CATSDGYGCTF.

Regarding this clonotype: Likely a read error: the CDR3 ends without its conserved phenylalanine or tryptophan. The DNA is omitted, as the CDR3 cannot be located on it reliably, and the CDR3 follows TCRdb's listing. This CDR3 is CASMPGDWVTDTQCY. The chain joins TRBV10-2 to TRBJ2-3; TRBD1, the table's D call, was not compared with the DNA. Germline V gene data show CDR1 as WSHSY and CDR2 as SAAADI. The length of the CDR3 is 15 amino acids, counting both ends.

A word on this clonotype: This may arise from a read error, as a much more abundant clone is one base away. V and J are TRBV28 and TRBJ2-7; maybe TRBD1 (6 bases). The CDR3 loop spans 14 amino acids. Germline-derived CDR1 and CDR2 are MDHEN and SYDVKM. The CDR3 here is CVSRGPGDTHEQYF. CDR3 DNA sequence: TGTGTCAGCAGGGGCCCAGGGGATACCCACGAGCAGTACTTC. The full variable domain, rest sourced from reference TRBV28 and TRBJ2-7, is DVKVTQSSRYLVKRTGEKVFLECVQDMDHENMFWYRQDPGLGLRLIYFSYDVKMKEKGDIPEGYSVSREKKERFSLILESASTNQTSMYLCVSRGPGDTHEQYFGPGTRLTVT.

The chain employs TRBV11-2 and TRBJ2-6; D perhaps matches TRBD1 (7 bases). Germline V CDR1 and CDR2: SGHAT, FQNNGV. V shed 4 bases and J shed 4 bases, with 14 bases lying between them. This CDR3 spans 16 amino acids. CDR3 in amino acids: CASSWTTGAGANVLTF. The CDR3 nucleotides are TGTGCCAGCAGCTGGACTACAGGGGCAGGGGCCAACGTCCTGACTTTC.

Concerning this clonotype: A junction end diverges from the germline sequence, so it may reflect a read error. This CDR3 is CASSSPAATIYF. The CDR3 nucleotides are TGTGCCAGTAGTTCACCAGCCGCCACCATATATTTT. This rearrangement joins TRBV6-5 to TRBJ1-3; D unresolved. CDR3 length: 12 amino acids. Germline-derived CDR1 and CDR2 are MNHEY and SVGAGI.

This clonotype was seen repeatedly, ten times or more. The chain is built from TRBV7-9 and TRBJ2-3; D uncertain. The CDR3 covers 16 residues. Germline-derived CDR1 and CDR2 are SEHNR and FQNEAQ (reference sequence). The V and J ends lost 2 bases and 0 bases respectively, with 12 bases between them. The CDR3 loop reads CASSLPLDSSTDTQYF. CDR3 nucleotide sequence: TGTGCCAGCAGCTTACCACTGGATTCTAGCACAGATACGCAGTATTTT.

In the case of this clonotype: A clone one base away is much larger, so this may be a read error. CDR3 region: CASSFGGLTDMQYF. The CDR3 DNA reads as TGTGCCAGCAGTTTCGGGGGTCTCACAGATATGCAGTATTTT. The chain carries TRBV12-3 or TRBV12-4 and TRBJ2-3; weak D call: TRBD2 (6 bases). This CDR3 is 14 amino acids long.

Notes on this clonotype: The junction differs from germline at one of its ends, possibly a read error. The chain combines TRBV6-2 or TRBV6-3 with TRBJ1-5, with D unclear. In germline, CDR1 is MNHEY, CDR2 SVGEGT. The CDR3 runs to 15 residues. The CDR3 loop is CASTLDNCSNQPQHF. The CDR3 DNA follows: TGTGCCAGCACCCTCGACAATTGTAGCAATCAGCCCCAACATTTT.

This clonotype is medium-sized in the sample. This chain connects TRBV11-2 to TRBJ2-1; the D is unclear. Trimming removed 0 bases from V and 10 bases from J, with 13 bases in between. The germline gives CDR1 SGHAT, CDR2 FQNNGV. The CDR3 has 14 amino acids. CDR3 bases: TGTGCCAGCAGCTTAGATTCAACTCCCAGAGAGCAGTTCTTC. Its translation: CASSLDSTPREQFF.

The rearrangement joins TRBV7-9 to TRBJ2-1; D might be TRBD1 (5 bases). The CDR3 length is 15 residues. Germline CDR1 is SEHNR and CDR2 is FQNEAQ (reference sequence). CDR3 residues: CVSSDSLSENNEQFF. The CDR3 bases are TGTGTCAGTAGTGACAGTTTATCCGAAAACAATGAGCAGTTCTTC.

This clonotype has only a few counts. A junction boundary mismatches the germline segment, possibly from a read error. The chain couples TRBV24-1 to TRBJ2-3, with TRBD2 identical over 7 bases. CDR3 length: 16 amino acids. Looked up from germline, CDR1 is KGHDR and CDR2 is SFDVKD. The CDR3 reads CASSGRGTTSTDTQYF. The DNA for the CDR3 is TGTGCCAGCAGTGGGAGGGGAACGACTAGCACAGATACGCAGTATTTT.

Comment on this clonotype: It may be a read error: a sequence one base away is much more abundant. J is TRBJ2-2 and V is TRBV28, with 7 nucleotides matching TRBD1. The V segment lost 11 bases and the J segment 5 bases; nucleotides outside the gene matches: 11. CDR1 and CDR2 (germline): MDHEN, SYDVKM. The CDR3 totals 14 residues. CDR3 sequence reads: CAPNRVTGTGELFF. As DNA, the CDR3 is TGTGCCCCTAACCGCGTGACAGGGACCGGGGAGCTGTTTTTT.

This chain links TRBV29-1 with TRBJ2-7, with 7 bases identical to TRBD1. V was pared by 6 bases and J by 6 bases, with 8 bases of the junction left unmatched. Germline assignment: CDR1 SQVTM and CDR2 ANQGSEA. This CDR3 has 12 amino acids. The CDR3 nucleotides are TGCAGCGTCAGAGTAGGGGGCTCCGAGCAGTACTTC. This codes for CSVRVGGSEQYF.

On this clonotype itself: A junction end diverges from the germline sequence, so it may reflect a read error. The genes are TRBV12-3 or TRBV12-4 and TRBJ2-7; 7 bases agree with TRBD1. The CDR3 runs 13 residues. The CDR3 region is CASSYRGDYEQYF. Written as DNA, the CDR3 is TGTGCTAGCAGTTACAGGGGAGACTACGAGCAGTACTTC.

By share, this clonotype counts as medium-sized. The V and J genes are TRBV6-2 or TRBV6-3 and TRBJ2-1; tentatively, D is TRBD1 (6 bases). The CDR3 is made up of 13 amino acids. Trimming removed 6 bases from V and 9 bases from J, with 15 bases in between. Germline V gene data show CDR1 as MNHEY and CDR2 as SVGEGT. DNA for the CDR3: TGTGCCAGCAGGACTACAGGGTACGGTGAGCAGTTCTTC. Translating gives CASRTTGYGEQFF.

Comments on this clonotype: One junction end does not reproduce the germline sequence, and a read error may be involved. V gene TRBV6-2 or TRBV6-3 combines with J gene TRBJ2-3, with 14 bases matching TRBD2. In germline, CDR1 is MNHEY, CDR2 SVGEGT. CDR3 length: 18 amino acids. CDR3 nucleotides: TGTGCCAGCAATTGGACTAGCGGGAGGATCGCTAGCATAGATACGCAGTATTTT. Translated: CASNWTSGRIASIDTQYF.

The chain couples TRBV6-6 to TRBJ2-7; TRBD2 is a possible D gene (6 bases). Looked up from germline, CDR1 is MNHNY and CDR2 is SVGAGI (reference sequence). The V and J ends lost 6 bases and 7 bases respectively, with 19 bases between them. The CDR3 runs to 14 residues. CDR3 region: CASSPTGGGYEQYF. The CDR3 DNA is TGTGCCAGCAGCCCGACTGGCGGAGGGTATGAGCAGTACTTC.